This TCR beta chain was sequenced for a study of CD8+ T cells in alopecia areata. Findings of the study overall: Expanded CD8+ clones among the top 100, and scalp clonality, were significantly decreased by tofacitinib. Compared with mice, patients displayed less clear TCR sharing, possibly for HLA-related reasons.

Following RNA extraction, reverse transcription yielded cDNA that acted as the sequencing template. The table came from immunoSEQ multiplex PCR; TCRdb's copy has only in-frame clones and leaves some out. The sample holds 10,000 to 15,000 clones, around 67% seen once. Trimming pared 6 bases from V and 5 bases from J, leaving 7 bases between. The germline gives CDR1 MNHNS, CDR2 SASEGT. The CDR3 is made up of 11 amino acids. Indicated treatment: oral pan-JAK inhibitor, 5-10 mg twice daily. Samples from alopecia areata patients were lesional scalp punch biopsies and peripheral blood. Of note for this clone: Its antigen is currently unknown.

The TCR sequence derives from a human donor with alopecia areata. Sequencing used skin, obtained at week 4, from a patient treated with tofacitinib. V is TRBV6-1 and J is TRBJ2-5; maybe TRBD2 (5 bases). Here the CDR3 DNA reads TGTGCCAGCAGGCGCGGGGAGACCCAGTACTTC. This gives the protein CASRRGETQYF.